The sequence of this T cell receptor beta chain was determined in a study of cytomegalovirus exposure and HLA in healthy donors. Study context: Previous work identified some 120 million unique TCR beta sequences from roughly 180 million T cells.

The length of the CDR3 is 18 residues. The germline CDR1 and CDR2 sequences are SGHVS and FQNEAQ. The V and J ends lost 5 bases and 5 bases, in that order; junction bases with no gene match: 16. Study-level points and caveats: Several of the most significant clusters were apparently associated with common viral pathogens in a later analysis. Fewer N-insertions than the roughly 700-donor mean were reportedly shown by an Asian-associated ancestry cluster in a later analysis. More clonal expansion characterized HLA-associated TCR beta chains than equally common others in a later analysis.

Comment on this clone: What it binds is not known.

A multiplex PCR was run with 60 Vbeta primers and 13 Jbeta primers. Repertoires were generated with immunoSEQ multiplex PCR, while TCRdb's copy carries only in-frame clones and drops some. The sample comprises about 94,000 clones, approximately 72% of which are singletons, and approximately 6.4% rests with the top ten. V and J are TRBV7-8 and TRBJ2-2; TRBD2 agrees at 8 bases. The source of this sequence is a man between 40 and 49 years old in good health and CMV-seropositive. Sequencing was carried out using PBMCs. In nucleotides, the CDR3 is TGTGCCAGCAGCCGTGTCGGTTTGAGCGGGAGAAGGACCGGGGAGCTGTTTTTT. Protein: CASSRVGLSGRRTGELFF.